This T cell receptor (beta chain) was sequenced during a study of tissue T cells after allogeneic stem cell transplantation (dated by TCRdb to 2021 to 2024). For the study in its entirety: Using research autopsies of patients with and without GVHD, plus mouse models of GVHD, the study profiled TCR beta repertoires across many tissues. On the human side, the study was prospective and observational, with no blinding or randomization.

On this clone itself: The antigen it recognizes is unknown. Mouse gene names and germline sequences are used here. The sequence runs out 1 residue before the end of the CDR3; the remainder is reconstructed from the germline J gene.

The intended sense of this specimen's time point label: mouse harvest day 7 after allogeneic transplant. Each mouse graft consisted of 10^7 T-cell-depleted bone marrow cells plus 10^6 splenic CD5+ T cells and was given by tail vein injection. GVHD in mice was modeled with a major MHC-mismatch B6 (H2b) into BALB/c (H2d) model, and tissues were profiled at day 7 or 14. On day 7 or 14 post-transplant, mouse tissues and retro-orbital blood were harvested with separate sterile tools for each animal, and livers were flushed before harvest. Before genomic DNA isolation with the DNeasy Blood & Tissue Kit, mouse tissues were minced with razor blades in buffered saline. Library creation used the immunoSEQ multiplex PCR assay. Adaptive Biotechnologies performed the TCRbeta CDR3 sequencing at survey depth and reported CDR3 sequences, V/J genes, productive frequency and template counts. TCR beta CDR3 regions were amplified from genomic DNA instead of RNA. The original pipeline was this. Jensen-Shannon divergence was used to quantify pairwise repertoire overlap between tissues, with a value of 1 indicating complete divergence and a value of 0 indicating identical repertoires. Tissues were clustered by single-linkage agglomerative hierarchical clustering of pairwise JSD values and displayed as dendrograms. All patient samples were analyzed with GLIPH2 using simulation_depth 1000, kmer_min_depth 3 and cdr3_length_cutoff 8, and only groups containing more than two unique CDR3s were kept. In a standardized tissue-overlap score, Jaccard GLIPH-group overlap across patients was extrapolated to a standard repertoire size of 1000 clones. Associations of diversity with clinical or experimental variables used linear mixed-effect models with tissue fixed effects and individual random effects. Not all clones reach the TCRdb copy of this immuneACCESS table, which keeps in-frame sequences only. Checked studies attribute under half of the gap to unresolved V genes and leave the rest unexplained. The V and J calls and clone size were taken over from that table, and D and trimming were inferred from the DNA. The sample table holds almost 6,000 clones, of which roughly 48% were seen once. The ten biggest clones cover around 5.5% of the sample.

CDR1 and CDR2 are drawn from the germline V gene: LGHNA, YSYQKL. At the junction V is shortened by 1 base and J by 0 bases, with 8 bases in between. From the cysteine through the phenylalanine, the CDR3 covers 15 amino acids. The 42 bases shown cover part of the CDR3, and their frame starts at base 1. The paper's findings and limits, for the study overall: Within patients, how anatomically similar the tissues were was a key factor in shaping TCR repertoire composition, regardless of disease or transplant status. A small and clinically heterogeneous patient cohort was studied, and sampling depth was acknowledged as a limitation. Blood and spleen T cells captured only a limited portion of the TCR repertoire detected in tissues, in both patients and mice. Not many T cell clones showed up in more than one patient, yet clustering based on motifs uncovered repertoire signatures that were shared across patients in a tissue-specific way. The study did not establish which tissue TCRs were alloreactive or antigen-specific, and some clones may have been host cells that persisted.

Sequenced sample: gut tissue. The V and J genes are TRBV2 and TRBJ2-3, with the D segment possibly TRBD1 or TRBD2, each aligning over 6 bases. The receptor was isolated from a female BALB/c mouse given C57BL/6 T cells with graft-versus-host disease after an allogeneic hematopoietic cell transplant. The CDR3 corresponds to CASSQVGASAETLYF. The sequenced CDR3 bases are TGTGCCAGCAGCCAAGTGGGGGCTAGTGCAGAAACGCTGTAT.